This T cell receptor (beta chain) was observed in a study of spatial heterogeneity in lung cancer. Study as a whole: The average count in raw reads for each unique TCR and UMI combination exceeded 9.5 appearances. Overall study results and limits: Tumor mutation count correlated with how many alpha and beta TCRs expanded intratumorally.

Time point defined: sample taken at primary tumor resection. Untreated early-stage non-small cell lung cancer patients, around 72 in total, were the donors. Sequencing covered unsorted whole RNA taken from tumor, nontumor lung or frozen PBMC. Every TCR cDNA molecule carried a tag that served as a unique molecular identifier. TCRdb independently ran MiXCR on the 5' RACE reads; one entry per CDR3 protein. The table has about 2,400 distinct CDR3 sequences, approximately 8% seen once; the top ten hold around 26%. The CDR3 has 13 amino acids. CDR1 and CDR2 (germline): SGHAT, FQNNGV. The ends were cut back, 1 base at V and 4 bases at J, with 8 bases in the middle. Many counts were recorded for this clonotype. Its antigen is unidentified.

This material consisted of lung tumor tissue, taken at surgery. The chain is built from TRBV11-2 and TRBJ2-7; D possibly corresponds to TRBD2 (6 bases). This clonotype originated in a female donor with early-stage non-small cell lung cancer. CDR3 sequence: CASSLGGVYEQYF. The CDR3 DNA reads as TGTGCCAGCAGCTTAGGGGGGGTGTACGAGCAGTACTTC. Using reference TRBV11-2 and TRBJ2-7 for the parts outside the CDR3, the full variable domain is EAGVAQSPRYKIIEKRQSVAFWCNPISGHATLYWYQQILGQGPKLLIQFQNNGVVDDSQLPKDRFSAERLKGVDSTLKIQPAKLEDSAVYLCASSLGGVYEQYFGPGTRLTVT.